A single sample gave rise to the 18 T cell receptor beta chains below, sequenced in a study of radiotherapy plus CTLA-4 blockade in lung cancer. Using immunoSEQ multiplex PCR, the repertoire was profiled, and TCRdb retains in-frame clones only, with some absent. Among 110,000 or so clones listed, about 77% were seen once. The source was peripheral blood, collected from a patient treated with radiotherapy plus ipilimumab. The receptors here all came from a human donor with non-small cell lung cancer who had a partial response to radiotherapy plus ipilimumab.

This sequence joins TRBV9 and TRBJ2-3, with D uncertain. This CDR3 is built from 16 residues. Germline values: CDR1 SGDLS, CDR2 YYNGEE. The V end was cut by 0 bases, the J end by 1 base, with 12 bases between. The CDR3 protein is CASSVDHPRGTDTQYF. CDR3 in DNA: TGTGCCAGCAGCGTAGATCACCCGCGAGGCACAGATACGCAGTATTTT.

This clone came up once. The chain recombines TRBV27 with TRBJ2-7, with TRBD2 identical over 9 bases. Germline V gives CDR1 MNHEY, CDR2 SMNVEV (reference sequence). The V segment lost 3 bases and the J segment 7 bases; nucleotides outside the gene matches: 7. CDR3 length equals 14 residues. In nucleotides, the CDR3 is TGTGCCAGCAGTTTCGCGGGAGGGTCGGGGGAGCAGTACTTC. This gives the protein CASSFAGGSGEQYF.

V gene TRBV7-9 combines with J gene TRBJ2-3, with 7 positions matching TRBD1. Germline V gene data show CDR1 as SEHNR and CDR2 as FQNEAQ (reference sequence). This CDR3 region has 14 residues. J was trimmed by 1 base and V by 5 bases; bases with no gene match: 3. The CDR3 coding sequence is TGTGCCAGCAGCACTACAGGGGGCACAGATACGCAGTATTTT. Amino acid sequence: CASSTTGGTDTQYF.

V is TRBV4-3 and J is TRBJ2-1; 10 positions agree with TRBD2. CDR3 length: 16 residues. The germline CDR1 and CDR2 sequences are LGHNA and YSLEER. Trimming cost V 3 bases and J 3 bases; bases outside gene matches: 5. The DNA of the CDR3 is TGCGCCAGCAGCCACAGTCCTAGCGGGAGCTACAATGAGCAGTTCTTC. Translated, it gives CASSHSPSGSYNEQFF.

This clone was seen ten or more times. V gene TRBV5-6 combines with J gene TRBJ1-1; the D is unclear. V lost 4 bases to trimming and J lost 1 base, with 17 bases between them. The CDR3 extends over 16 amino acids. Germline V gene sequence: CDR1 SGHDT, CDR2 YYEEEE. The CDR3 DNA is TGTGCCAGCAGCCCCGGGGTCCGCTCGCAGAACACTGAAGCTTTCTTT. It translates to CASSPGVRSQNTEAFF. The variable domain in full, completed from reference TRBV5-6 and TRBJ1-1, reads DAGVTQSPTHLIKTRGQQVTLRCSPKSGHDTVSWYQQALGQGPQFIFQYYEEEERQRGNFPDRFSGHQFPNYSSELNVNALLLGDSALYLCASSPGVRSQNTEAFFGQGTRLTVV.

The chain links TRBV27 to TRBJ2-3; TRBD2 matches 9 bases. From germline, CDR1 is MNHEY and CDR2 SMNVEV (reference sequence). The CDR3 runs to 17 residues. J gave up 1 base and V 3 bases, and 8 bases lay outside the gene matches. The CDR3: CASSFGLAGTRTDTQYF. The DNA for the CDR3 is TGTGCCAGCAGTTTTGGGCTAGCGGGAACCCGCACAGATACGCAGTATTTT.

This sequence joins TRBV29-1 and TRBJ2-1; 10 positions match TRBD1. Germline assignment: CDR1 SQVTM and CDR2 ANQGSEA. This CDR3 spans 14 amino acids. V lost 7 bases and J lost 0; bases outside the gene matches: 3. This CDR3 reads CSARTGGSYNEQFF. In nucleotides, the CDR3 is TGCAGCGCCAGGACAGGGGGCTCCTACAATGAGCAGTTCTTC.

CDR3 in amino acids: CASSGRDRVLSGNTIYF. Written as DNA, the CDR3 is TGTGCCAGTAGTGGCCGGGACAGAGTTCTCTCTGGAAACACCATATATTTT. The genes are TRBV19 and TRBJ1-3, with 7 bases aligning to TRBD1. Germline V lookup: CDR1 LNHDA, CDR2 SQIVND (reference sequence). This CDR3 spans 17 amino acids. The V gene end was trimmed by 5 bases and the J gene end by 0 bases; junction bases not matched to a gene: 10.

The gene calls are TRBV5-4 and TRBJ1-2, with D tentatively TRBD1 (6 bases). The CDR3 is made up of 15 amino acids. Germline CDR1 and CDR2: SGHNT and YYREEE (reference sequence). The germline V and J ends were trimmed by 2 bases and 4 bases, with 15 bases remaining between them. CDR3 amino acids: CASSFENREVYGYTF. The CDR3 DNA is TGTGCCAGCAGCTTCGAGAACAGGGAAGTCTATGGCTACACCTTC.

The chain uses TRBV2 and TRBJ1-1, with a possible D match to TRBD1 (5 bases). The CDR3 consists of 13 residues. Trimming shortened V by 4 bases and J by 1 base, and 7 bases separated the two germline ends. Germline CDR1 reads SNHLY; CDR2 reads FYNNEI. CDR3 sequence: CASSATGNTEAFF. The CDR3 DNA reads TGTGCCAGCAGTGCTACAGGGAACACTGAAGCTTTCTTT.

In the case of this clone: The junction differs from germline at one of its ends, possibly a read error. This chain uses TRBV15 with TRBJ2-5; no firm D call. The germline V gene encodes CDR1 LNHNV and CDR2 YYDKDF (reference sequence). This CDR3 region has 13 residues. CDR3 protein: CATSRDTNLPPHF. The CDR3 DNA sequence: TGTGCCACCAGCAGAGATACTAATTTACCACCACACTTC.

This clone was recorded once. CDR3 region: CASSLEARGLNTEAFF. CDR3 nucleotide sequence: TGTGCCAGCAGTTTAGAGGCCAGGGGGCTGAACACTGAAGCTTTCTTT. The rearrangement links TRBV27 to TRBJ1-1; 8 positions match TRBD1. Germline values: CDR1 MNHEY, CDR2 SMNVEV (reference sequence). The CDR3 sequence is 16 residues long. J gave up 0 bases and V 2 bases, and 5 bases lay outside the gene matches.

This clone appeared a single time. This chain links TRBV2 with TRBJ2-5; perhaps TRBD1 as D (6 bases). Matching the DNA end better, TRBJ2-7 makes the J call doubtful. The CDR3 length is 12 residues. Germline assignment: CDR1 SNHLY and CDR2 FYNNEI. The CDR3, as DNA: TGTGCCAGCAGCAGGGGTTCCTACGAGCAGTACTTC. This gives the protein CASSRGSYEQYF.

The chain links TRBV18 to TRBJ2-5; D is undetermined. The CDR3 has 13 residues. V lost 3 bases to trimming and J lost 0 bases, with 5 bases between them. Germline assignment: CDR1 KGHSH and CDR2 LQKENI. The CDR3: CASSPLDQETQYF. In DNA form, the CDR3 reads TGTGCCAGCTCACCGCTAGACCAAGAGACCCAGTACTTC. Full variable domain (remainder filled in from reference TRBV18 and TRBJ2-5): NAGVMQNPRHLVRRRGQEARLRCSPMKGHSHVYWYRQLPEEGLKFMVYLQKENIIDESGMPKERFSAEFPKEGPSILRIQQVVRGDSAAYFCASSPLDQETQYFGPGTRLLVL.

The J gene is TRBJ2-1, the V gene TRBV7-8, with TRBD2 identical over 10 bases. Germline CDR1 and CDR2: SGHVS and FQNEAQ. V dropped 5 bases and J dropped 3; count of bases not matched to a gene: 7. The CDR3 consists of 16 residues. The chain's CDR3 is CASSAPSGSFYNEQFF. As DNA, the CDR3 is TGTGCCAGCAGCGCACCTAGCGGGAGTTTCTACAATGAGCAGTTCTTC. The whole variable domain, remainder taken from reference TRBV7-8 and TRBJ2-1, is GAGVSQSPRYKVAKRGQDVALRCDPISGHVSLFWYQQALGQGPEFLTYFQNEAQLDKSGLPSDRFFAERPEGSVSTLKIQRTQQEDSAVYLCASSAPSGSFYNEQFFGPGTRLTVL.

This clone was seen just once. This sequence joins TRBV7-8 and TRBJ2-7; D perhaps matches TRBD1 (5 bases). The germline V gene encodes CDR1 SGHVS and CDR2 FQNEAQ. The CDR3 contains 14 residues. V was pared by 3 bases and J by 11 bases, with 20 bases between. The CDR3 spells CASSFSPQTASEYF. CDR3 DNA: TGTGCCAGCAGCTTTAGCCCTCAGACAGCGAGCGAGTACTTC.

Notes on this clone: This sample includes further DNA sequences coding for the same CDR3. This chain connects TRBV5-1 to TRBJ2-1; D might be TRBD2 (7 bases). The CDR3 totals 16 residues. Trimming removed 0 bases at V and 6 bases at J, with 16 bases between. The V gene's germline CDR1 is SGHRS and CDR2 YFSETQ. CDR3 loop: CASSLEGLGGVNEQFF. In DNA form, the CDR3 reads TGCGCCAGCAGCTTGGAGGGTTTAGGGGGGGTCAATGAGCAGTTCTTC.

Points on this clone: Within the sample, other DNA sequences also encode this same CDR3. The chain recombines TRBV5-6 with TRBJ1-1, with D possibly being TRBD1 (6 bases). Deletions cut 5 bases from V and 2 bases from J, with 10 bases between. This CDR3 is 13 amino acids long. Germline V gives CDR1 SGHDT, CDR2 YYEEEE. The CDR3, as DNA: TGTGCCAGCAGGCCGACAGGAAACACTGAAGCTTTCTTT. It translates to CASRPTGNTEAFF. The full variable domain, its missing parts supplied by reference TRBV5-6 and TRBJ1-1, is DAGVTQSPTHLIKTRGQQVTLRCSPKSGHDTVSWYQQALGQGPQFIFQYYEEEERQRGNFPDRFSGHQFPNYSSELNVNALLLGDSALYLCASRPTGNTEAFFGQGTRLTVV.